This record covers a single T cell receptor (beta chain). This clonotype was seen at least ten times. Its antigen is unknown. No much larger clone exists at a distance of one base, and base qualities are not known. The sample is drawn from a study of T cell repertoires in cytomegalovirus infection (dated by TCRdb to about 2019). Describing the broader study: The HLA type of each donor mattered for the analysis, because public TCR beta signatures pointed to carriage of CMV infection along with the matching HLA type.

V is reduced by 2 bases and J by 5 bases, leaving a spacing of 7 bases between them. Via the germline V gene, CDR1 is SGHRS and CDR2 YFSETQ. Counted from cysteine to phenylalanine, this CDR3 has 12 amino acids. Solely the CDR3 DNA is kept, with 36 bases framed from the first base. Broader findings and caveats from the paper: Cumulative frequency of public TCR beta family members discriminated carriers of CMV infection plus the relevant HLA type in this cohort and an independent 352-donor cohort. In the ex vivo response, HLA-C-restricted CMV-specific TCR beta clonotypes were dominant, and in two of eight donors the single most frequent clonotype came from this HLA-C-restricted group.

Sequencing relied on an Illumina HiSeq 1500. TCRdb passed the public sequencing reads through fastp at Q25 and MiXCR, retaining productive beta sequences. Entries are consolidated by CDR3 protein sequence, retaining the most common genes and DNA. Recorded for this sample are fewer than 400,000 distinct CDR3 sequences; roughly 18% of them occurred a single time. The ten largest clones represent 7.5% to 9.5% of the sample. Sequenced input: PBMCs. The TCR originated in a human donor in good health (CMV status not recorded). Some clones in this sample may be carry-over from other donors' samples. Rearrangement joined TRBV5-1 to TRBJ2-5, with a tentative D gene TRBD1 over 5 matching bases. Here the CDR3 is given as CASSLQEETQYF. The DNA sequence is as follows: TGCGCCAGCAGCTTACAGGAGGAGACCCAGTACTTC.